This TCR beta chain was observed in a study of T cell repertoires in cytomegalovirus infection. Study results and limitations: Adding up the frequency of public TCR beta families identified people who carried CMV plus the relevant HLA.

Germline CDR1 MDHEN, CDR2 SYDVKM. This CDR3 has 15 residues. The V and J ends lost 3 bases and 5 bases, in that order; junction bases with no gene match: 9. One entry per CDR3 protein results from TCRdb running MiXCR on the reads. The sample gives around 130,000 distinct CDR3 sequences, roughly a quarter of which show up once; 34% is in the top ten. With respect to this clonotype: Its antigen is not known.

This TCR came from a human donor in good health (CMV status not recorded). Some clones in this sample may be carry-over from other donors' samples. The chain employs TRBV28 and TRBJ2-5; 7 positions match TRBD2. The specimen was PBMCs, sequenced either directly or after in vitro stimulation (not recorded which). The chain's CDR3 is CASSFRGGRVETQYF. CDR3 DNA: TGTGCCAGCAGTTTCAGAGGCGGGAGAGTGGAGACCCAGTACTTC.